This paragraph covers one T cell receptor beta chain sequence. Trimming stripped 3 bases from V and 3 bases from J, with 20 bases between. Germline V gene sequence: CDR1 SGHAT, CDR2 FQDESV (reference sequence). CDR3 length: 18 residues. This specimen belongs to a study of response to subunit inactivated influenza vaccine. One entry per CDR3 protein results from TCRdb running MiXCR on the RT-PCR reads. The sample carries some 540,000 distinct CDR3 sequences, approximately 20% recorded once. The same sample was also studied in work on T cells expressing NK-cell markers. From that second work: It was by 5'RACE template switching with UMIs that TCR beta cDNA was made. The authors derived TCR beta repertoires from sorted CD3+CD56+NKG2C+, CD3+CD56+NKG2C- and CD3+CD56-NKG2C+ T cells. One of eight sequenced donors was HCMV-seronegative; the other seven were seropositive. Restricting sorting to alpha-beta TCR T cells was achieved in several experiments by an anti-gamma-delta TCR antibody. The study did not resolve the HCMV specificity of expanded NKG2C+ T cell clones.

This specimen was CD4+ T cells sorted from PBMCs, taken 11 to 12 days after vaccination. V and J are TRBV11-1 and TRBJ2-2; tentatively, D is TRBD1 or TRBD2 (5 bases each). The TCR comes from a man between 50 and 59 years old who received an inactivated influenza vaccine. CDR3: CASSLSRWNGGYTGELFF. The DNA of the CDR3 is TGTGCCAGCAGCTTGTCCCGGTGGAATGGGGGATACACCGGGGAGCTGTTTTTT.